This is a list of T cell receptor beta chains from one sample in a study of Graves' ophthalmopathy and Graves' hyperthyroidism. From the multiplex PCR reads, TCRdb called clonotypes with MiXCR, one entry per CDR3 protein. The sample has some 390,000 distinct CDR3 sequences; roughly 18% are singletons. Sequenced material: peripheral blood. The receptors derive from a woman aged 18-29 years with Graves' ophthalmopathy. Both conserved end residues are part of each CDR3. A D gene is named only where the DNA matches it firmly. Size tells how often a clone was seen (once, few, many) or the class of an expanded clone, and some rows leave it out.

V gene	J gene	D gene	clone size	CDR3 protein	CDR3 DNA
TRBV20-1	TRBJ2-7	-	few	CSARDIGSLAHEQYF	TGCAGTGCTAGAGATATCGGGAGTCTAGCCCACGAGCAGTACTTC
TRBV6-2/TRBV6-3	TRBJ2-7	-	few	CASSYSRSASYEQYF	TGTGCCAGCAGTTACTCTCGGTCGGCTTCCTACGAGCAGTACTTC
TRBV12-3/TRBV12-4	TRBJ2-6	TRBD1	many	CASSAGTGYSGANVLTF	TGTGCCAGCAGTGCCGGGACAGGGTATTCTGGGGCCAACGTCCTGACTTTC
TRBV19	TRBJ1-1	-	-	CASSMAWGVTEAFF	TGTGCCAGTAGTATGGCCTGGGGAGTTACTGAAGCTTTCTTT
TRBV6-2/TRBV6-3	TRBJ2-7	-	-	CASSSGEHYEQYF	TGTGCCAGCAGTTCCGGAGAACACTACGAGCAGTACTTC
TRBV6-5	TRBJ2-5	-	many	CASSYSQGTPRETQYF	TGTGCCAGCAGTTACTCGCAGGGGACTCCCAGGGAGACCCAGTACTTC
TRBV7-8	TRBJ1-1	-	many	CASSFLNRALNTEAFF	TGTGCCAGCAGCTTTTTAAACAGGGCTTTGAACACTGAAGCTTTCTTT
TRBV20-1	TRBJ2-5	TRBD1	many	CSARLTGPGQETQYF	TGCAGTGCTAGATTGACAGGGCCTGGCCAAGAGACCCAGTACTTC
TRBV12-3/TRBV12-4	TRBJ1-1	-	many	CASSLQGPNTEAFF	TGTGCCAGCAGTCTACAGGGCCCGAACACTGAAGCTTTCTTT
TRBV11-3	TRBJ2-2	TRBD1	many	CASSLLGGLNTGELFF	TGTGCCAGCAGCTTATTAGGGGGCCTGAACACCGGGGAGCTGTTTTTT
TRBV7-2	TRBJ1-1	-	many	CASSHLRDPEAFF	TGTGCCAGCAGCCATTTGAGGGACCCTGAAGCTTTCTTT
TRBV11-2	TRBJ2-5	TRBD1	many	CASSSLGGLGTQYF	TGTGCCAGCAGCTCCCTAGGGGGCCTCGGGACCCAGTACTTC
TRBV6-2/TRBV6-3	TRBJ2-5	-	many	CASSLKETQYF	TGTGCCAGCAGCTTAAAAGAGACCCAGTACTTC
TRBV30	TRBJ1-1	TRBD1	many	CAWRGTGRSEAFF	TGTGCCTGGAGGGGGACAGGGAGGTCTGAAGCTTTCTTT
TRBV19	TRBJ1-1	TRBD1	many	CASSIVTGALSANTEAFF	TGTGCCAGTAGTATCGTGACAGGGGCCCTTTCGGCGAACACTGAAGCTTTCTTT
TRBV29-1	TRBJ1-1	-	many	CSVAGTLGGWNTEAFF	TGCAGCGTTGCAGGGACACTTGGAGGGTGGAACACTGAAGCTTTCTTT
TRBV5-1	TRBJ2-7	TRBD2	many	CASSFLGTSGSVYEQYF	TGCGCCAGCAGCTTCCTCGGGACTAGCGGGAGTGTATACGAGCAGTACTTC
TRBV4-3	TRBJ2-7	-	many	CASSQDPGSTTYEQYF	TGCGCCAGCAGCCAAGATCCGGGTAGTACGACCTACGAGCAGTACTTC
TRBV6-2/TRBV6-3	TRBJ2-5	TRBD2	many	CASSYGASGETQYF	TGTGCCAGCAGCTACGGTGCTAGCGGCGAGACCCAGTACTTC
TRBV6-1	TRBJ2-7	-	many	CASNPTAGENFEQYF	TGTGCCAGCAATCCAACCGCCGGGGAGAACTTCGAGCAGTACTTC
TRBV25-1	TRBJ2-7	-	many	CASSADTDHYEQYF	TGTGCCAGCAGTGCGGACACCGACCACTACGAGCAGTACTTC
TRBV6-2/TRBV6-3	TRBJ2-7	-	many	CASSYSHGPYEQYF	TGTGCCAGCAGTTACTCGCACGGACCCTACGAGCAGTACTTC
TRBV5-1	TRBJ2-7	TRBD1	many	CASSLTSGGYEQYF	TGCGCCAGCAGCTTGACATCAGGGGGCTACGAGCAGTACTTC
TRBV18	TRBJ1-1	-	many	CASSPVDREAFF	TGTGCCAGCTCACCAGTAGACAGAGAAGCTTTCTTT
TRBV9	TRBJ1-1	-	many	CASSVSGAPEAFF	TGTGCCAGCAGCGTATCAGGGGCCCCTGAAGCTTTCTTT
TRBV11-2	TRBJ2-7	TRBD2	-	CASSFGTSKGAYEQYF	TGTGCCAGCAGCTTCGGGACTAGCAAGGGGGCCTACGAGCAGTACTTC
TRBV10-3	TRBJ2-7	TRBD1	many	CAISEGTGPPSYEQYF	TGTGCCATCAGTGAAGGGACAGGGCCTCCCTCCTACGAGCAGTACTTC